Below, 29 T cell receptor beta chains from the same sample are listed, as sequenced in a study of T cell responses to AZD1222 COVID-19 vaccine. Libraries were prepared by immunoSEQ multiplex PCR; TCRdb keeps only in-frame clonotypes and omits some of them. The sample lists about 150,000 clones; 88% were seen once. The sequenced sample was peripheral blood, obtained on day 0 of AZD1222 vaccination. All receptors derive from an adult in good health.

V gene TRBV21-1 combines with J gene TRBJ2-3; the table calls TRBD1, which could not be checked here. TRBV21-1 is a pseudogene. The CDR3 sequence is 14 residues long. CDR3 amino acids: CASSGGQVTDTQYF. In DNA form, the CDR3 reads TGTGCCAGCAGCGGAGGACAGGTCACAGATACGCAGTATTTT.

The chain's CDR3 is CASGAGYHTDTQYF. CDR3 nucleotide sequence: TGTGCCAGCGGGGCGGGATACCACACAGATACGCAGTATTTT. V is TRBV7-9 and J is TRBJ2-3; tentatively, D is TRBD2 (6 bases). The CDR3 has 14 amino acids. The ends were cut back, 8 bases at V and 2 bases at J, with 14 bases in the middle. Per germline, CDR1 SEHNR and CDR2 FQNEAQ (reference sequence).

The chain is built from TRBV13 and TRBJ1-4, with D maybe TRBD1 (5 bases). The V gene's germline CDR1 is PRHDT and CDR2 FYEKMQ (reference sequence). The CDR3 sequence is 14 residues long. V gave up 3 bases and J gave up 7 bases, with 12 bases separating them. Here the CDR3 DNA reads TGTGCCAGCAGCTTCGGTGGGGGAGTTGAAAAACTGTTTTTT. Translation: CASSFGGGVEKLFF.

V and J are TRBV2 and TRBJ1-6, with D hard to call. Germline CDR1 SNHLY, CDR2 FYNNEI. The CDR3 is made up of 15 amino acids. V was cut by 1 base and J by 0 bases, with 4 bases left in between. The CDR3 region is CASSEESSYNSPLHF. The CDR3 DNA reads TGTGCCAGCAGTGAAGAAAGCTCCTATAATTCACCCCTCCACTTT.

A note on this clone: Other DNA sequences in this sample translate to the same CDR3. The chain uses TRBV6-5 and TRBJ1-2; 10 nucleotides match TRBD1. The germline V gene has CDR1 MNHEY and CDR2 SVGAGI. The CDR3 is 14 residues long. Trimming cost V 6 bases and J 3 bases; bases outside gene matches: 4. The CDR3 DNA sequence: TGTGCCAGCAGCAGGACAGGGGGGGACTATGGCTACACCTTC. As protein: CASSRTGGDYGYTF.

The gene calls are TRBV6-2 or TRBV6-3 and TRBJ2-7; TRBD1 is a possible D gene (5 bases). Germline CDR1 MNHEY, CDR2 SVGEGT. Trimming left V 5 bases short and J 4 bases short, with 12 bases between. This CDR3 comprises 13 residues. The CDR3 DNA follows: TGTGCCAGCAGTAGGGGCTACTGGTACGAGCAGTACTTC. This encodes CASSRGYWYEQYF.

This chain connects TRBV5-6 to TRBJ1-1; 8 nucleotides match TRBD1. This CDR3 region has 13 residues. Germline trimming cut 6 bases from V and 4 bases from J; bases unmatched to any gene: 5. Germline lookup yields CDR1 SGHDT and CDR2 YYEEEE. The CDR3 region is CASTRQGSTEAFF. In nucleotides, the CDR3 is TGTGCCAGCACCCGACAGGGGAGCACTGAAGCTTTCTTT.

This clone has a handful of counts. The gene calls are TRBV7-8 and TRBJ1-3, with D unclear. The germline V gene encodes CDR1 SGHVS and CDR2 FQNEAQ. The V gene lost 2 bases and the J gene lost 4 bases, with 12 bases spanning the gap. The CDR3 sequence is 15 residues long. The CDR3 sequence: CASSLQRVTGNTIYF. CDR3 coding DNA: TGTGCCAGCAGCTTACAAAGGGTGACGGGAAACACCATATATTTT. The full variable domain, its missing parts supplied by reference TRBV7-8 and TRBJ1-3, is GAGVSQSPRYKVAKRGQDVALRCDPISGHVSLFWYQQALGQGPEFLTYFQNEAQLDKSGLPSDRFFAERPEGSVSTLKIQRTQQEDSAVYLCASSLQRVTGNTIYFGEGSWLTVV.

The CDR3 DNA reads as TGCGCCAGCAGCCAAGAAGAACAGAGCTCCTACAATGAGCAGTTCTTC. This gives the protein CASSQEEQSSYNEQFF. V usage is TRBV4-1 and J usage is TRBJ2-1; D unresolved. CDR3 length equals 16 residues. The V gene's germline CDR1 is MGHRA and CDR2 YSYEKL. With 0 bases removed from V and 0 bases from J, the gap between germline ends came to 9 bases.

The J gene is TRBJ1-5, the V gene TRBV7-9, with D hard to call. The germline V gene encodes CDR1 SEHNR and CDR2 FQNEAQ (reference sequence). V dropped 3 bases and J dropped 8 bases, with 17 bases sitting between them. CDR3 length: 15 residues. Here the CDR3 reads CASSFDGPFGEPQHF. The DNA of the CDR3 is TGTGCCAGCAGCTTTGACGGCCCGTTTGGTGAGCCCCAGCATTTT.

This sequence joins TRBV5-1 and TRBJ1-1, with no clear D. In germline, CDR1 is SGHRS, CDR2 YFSETQ. Trimming removed 6 bases at V and 0 bases at J, with 12 bases between. The CDR3 length is 14 residues. CDR3 protein: CASTQSTLNTEAFF. In DNA, the CDR3 is TGCGCCAGCACCCAATCGACACTGAACACTGAAGCTTTCTTT.

This clone was counted once. The chain is built from TRBV7-9 and TRBJ1-2; 8 bases line up with TRBD1. From germline, CDR1 is SEHNR and CDR2 FQNEAQ (reference sequence). V lost 1 base, J lost 6 bases, and 4 bases stayed unmatched. The CDR3 loop spans 14 amino acids. CDR3 loop: CASSLDQGANGYTF. CDR3 nucleotide sequence: TGTGCCAGCAGCTTAGACCAGGGGGCGAATGGCTACACCTTC.

The chain links TRBV20-1 to TRBJ1-2; D remains unclear. The germline V and J ends were trimmed by 6 bases and 4 bases, with 6 bases remaining between them. Germline assignment: CDR1 DFQATT and CDR2 SNEGSKA (reference sequence). The CDR3 runs 10 residues. CDR3 sequence: CSAWFYGYTF. The CDR3 bases are TGCAGTGCGTGGTTCTATGGCTACACCTTC.

The chain recombines TRBV7-2 with TRBJ2-7; 11 nucleotides line up with TRBD1. The J segment lost 10 bases and the V segment lost 5 bases, leaving 10 bases of the junction unmatched. CDR1 is SGHTA, CDR2 FQGNSA, per germline. This CDR3 has 14 amino acids. This chain's CDR3 is CASSHTRGQGVQYF. In nucleotides, the CDR3 is TGTGCCAGCAGCCACACCCGGGGACAGGGGGTCCAGTACTTC.

The chain has TRBV5-5 and TRBJ2-5; 8 bases align to TRBD1. The V segment lost 4 bases and the J segment 2 bases; nucleotides outside the gene matches: 4. Looked up from germline, CDR1 is SGHKS and CDR2 is YYEKEE (reference sequence). The CDR3 is 14 residues long. CDR3: CASSRDRQQETQYF. The CDR3 DNA sequence: TGTGCCAGCAGCAGGGACAGGCAGCAAGAGACCCAGTACTTC.

The chain joins TRBV7-9 to TRBJ2-7; D uncertain. V was shortened by 1 base and J by 5 bases, with 6 bases between the two germline ends. Per the germline V gene, CDR1 is SEHNR and CDR2 is FQNEAQ (reference sequence). This CDR3 region has 12 residues. The CDR3 loop reads CASSLVTHEQYF. Written as DNA, the CDR3 is TGTGCCAGCAGCTTAGTGACCCACGAGCAGTACTTC.

The chain links TRBV11-2 to TRBJ1-2; D unclear. V was trimmed by 6 bases and J by 8 bases, leaving 19 bases between them. The CDR3 contains 14 residues. CDR1 and CDR2 (germline): SGHAT, FQNNGV. The CDR3: CASRSGFKARGYTF. The CDR3, as DNA: TGTGCCAGCAGATCGGGGTTTAAGGCTCGAGGCTACACCTTC.

This clone was seen more than once but under ten times. The J gene is TRBJ2-7, the V gene TRBV6-5; 10 bases agree with TRBD1. This CDR3 is built from 14 residues. Germline CDR1 and CDR2: MNHEY and SVGAGI. Losses at the gene ends were 9 bases for V and 0 bases for J; bases not matched to a gene: 5. The DNA of the CDR3 is TGTGCCAGTTGCCGGGACAGGGGCTCCTACGAGCAGTACTTC. Amino acids: CASCRDRGSYEQYF.

This sequence joins TRBV6-2 or TRBV6-3 and TRBJ2-1; 8 bases line up with TRBD2. The germline CDR1 and CDR2 sequences are MNHEY and SVGEGT. J was trimmed by 4 bases and V by 2 bases; bases with no gene match: 1. The CDR3 consists of 14 residues. The CDR3 sequence: CASSYRGGYNEQFF. Written as DNA, the CDR3 is TGTGCCAGCAGTTACCGGGGGGGATACAATGAGCAGTTCTTC.

The CDR3, as DNA: TGCGCCAGCAGCGTCCGGGTACGAGGCACTGAAGCTTTCTTT. Encoded protein: CASSVRVRGTEAFF. This chain links TRBV5-1 with TRBJ1-1; D not resolved. Germline V gene data show CDR1 as SGHRS and CDR2 as YFSETQ. The V end lost 4 bases, the J end lost 4 bases, and 14 bases lay between the germline ends. There are 14 residues in the CDR3.

A single count supports this clone. The chain has TRBV9 and TRBJ2-1; 12 nucleotides line up with TRBD1. CDR3 size: 15 residues. The J segment lost 8 bases and the V segment lost 3 bases, leaving 6 bases of the junction unmatched. Germline V lookup: CDR1 SGDLS, CDR2 YYNGEE. This CDR3 reads CASSARDRGHDEQFF. The CDR3 nucleotides are TGTGCCAGCAGCGCCCGGGACAGGGGGCACGATGAGCAGTTCTTC.

This clone was picked up one time. The rearrangement joins TRBV12-5 to TRBJ2-6; TRBD1 matches 7 bases. After removal of 5 bases from V and 0 bases from J, the junction contained 16 bases not matched to a gene. Germline CDR1 LGHNT, CDR2 FRNRAP. CDR3 size: 20 residues. The CDR3 nucleotides are TGTGCTAGTGGTCCGCCAGGTTGGGACAGAATTTACTCTGGGGCCAACGTCCTGACTTTC. Protein product: CASGPPGWDRIYSGANVLTF.

This chain links TRBV5-1 with TRBJ2-7; 11 bases agree with TRBD2. Germline V CDR1 and CDR2: SGHRS, YFSETQ. Germline trimming cut 0 bases from V and 5 bases from J; bases unmatched to any gene: 1. CDR3 length equals 14 residues. In nucleotides, the CDR3 is TGCGCCAGCAGCTTGGCACTAGCGGGGGACGAGCAGTACTTC. It specifies CASSLALAGDEQYF.

This clone was recorded a few times. The rearrangement uses TRBV12-3 or TRBV12-4 and TRBJ1-2; 8 bases match TRBD1. This CDR3 has 13 residues. V shed 5 bases, J shed 7 bases, and the junction held 6 bases outside the gene matches. The CDR3 region is CASSLRDRSGYTF. CDR3 coding DNA: TGTGCCAGCAGTCTCCGGGACAGGTCTGGCTACACCTTC.

The V gene is TRBV27, the J gene TRBJ1-6; 7 bases are a match to TRBD1. Trimming removed 8 bases from V and 1 base from J; junction bases left unmatched: 5. CDR3 length equals 15 residues. Germline V gene sequence: CDR1 MNHEY, CDR2 SMNVEV (reference sequence). The CDR3 DNA is TGTGCCAGCCACGAACAGGGGTCCTATAATTCACCCCTCCACTTT. It specifies CASHEQGSYNSPLHF.

Points on this clone: Other DNA sequences within the sample encode an identical CDR3. The chain carries TRBV14 and TRBJ2-7; D not certain. The CDR3 has 11 amino acids. Per the germline V gene, CDR1 is SGHDN and CDR2 is FVKESK. V was shortened by 3 bases and J by 3 bases, with 3 bases between the two germline ends. The CDR3 DNA reads TGTGCCAGCAGCCAGGGCTACGAGCAGTACTTC. This translates into CASSQGYEQYF.

This sequence joins TRBV9 and TRBJ1-1; D call uncertain. Germline V lookup: CDR1 SGDLS, CDR2 YYNGEE. There are 14 residues in the CDR3. V was clipped by 6 bases and J by 11 bases, with 23 bases between them. CDR3 protein: CASTKAGGHQRAFF. As DNA, the CDR3 is TGTGCCAGCACCAAAGCCGGCGGCCATCAACGGGCTTTCTTT.

CDR3 in amino acids: CASRADRGTTGELFF. CDR3 in DNA: TGTGCCAGCAGAGCGGACAGGGGGACCACCGGGGAGCTGTTTTTT. J is TRBJ2-2 and V is TRBV27; TRBD1 matches at 10 bases. With 6 bases clipped from V and 4 bases from J, the junction kept 5 bases outside the gene matches. The CDR3 extends over 15 amino acids. Germline-derived CDR1 and CDR2 are MNHEY and SMNVEV (reference sequence).

This chain joins TRBV10-1 and TRBJ1-5, with 7 positions matching TRBD1. The CDR3 spans 18 residues. The V and J ends lost 5 bases and 0 bases, in that order; junction bases with no gene match: 13. CDR1 is WNHNN and CDR2 is SYGVQD in the germline V gene (reference sequence). The CDR3 sequence is CASSTGTASKYSNQPQHF. CDR3 nucleotide sequence: TGCGCCAGCAGTACCGGGACAGCGAGTAAATATAGCAATCAGCCCCAGCATTTT.